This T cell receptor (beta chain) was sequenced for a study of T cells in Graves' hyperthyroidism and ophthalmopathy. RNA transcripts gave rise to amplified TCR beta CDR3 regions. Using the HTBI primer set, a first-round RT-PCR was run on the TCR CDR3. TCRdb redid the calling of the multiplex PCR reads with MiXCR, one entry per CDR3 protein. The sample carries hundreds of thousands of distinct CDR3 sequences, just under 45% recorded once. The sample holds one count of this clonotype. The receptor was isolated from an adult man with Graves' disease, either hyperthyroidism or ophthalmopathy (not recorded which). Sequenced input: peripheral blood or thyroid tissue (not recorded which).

The CDR3 region has the DNA TGTGCCAGCAGTTTAGTCGGGGAGGGGACCCAGTACTTC. Its protein is CASSLVGEGTQYF. The J gene is TRBJ2-5, the V gene TRBV28; the match to TRBD2 covers 7 bases. The CDR3 spans 13 residues. The germline CDR1 and CDR2 sequences are MDHEN and SYDVKM. J was trimmed by 7 bases and V by 2 bases; bases with no gene match: 4.